The TCR beta chain described here comes from a study of graft-versus-host responses after intestinal transplantation. Study-wide context: Anti-thymocyte globulin served as induction for all recipients, who then took tacrolimus and steroids for about 3 years.

Findings of the study overall: After transplant, early declines in HvG clones were associated with peak levels of circulating GvH clones. High graft-versus-host to host-versus-graft clonal ratios were found in allografts of patients who had graft-donor T cell macrochimerism. Ileal or blood samples showed some GvH clones first, and such clones were also found in recipient marrow.

CDR3 size: 16 residues. Germline loops: CDR1 ENHRY, CDR2 SYGVKD. V trimming: 8 bases; J trimming: 0 bases; junction bases outside the gene matches: 11. As regards this clone: Its target is not known.

Only in-frame clones appear in the TCRdb table, and some are missing; sequencing was by immunoSEQ multiplex PCR. The sample contains some 120,000 clones, 85% to 95% of which appear only once. This specimen consisted of unstimulated CD4+ T cells sorted from spleen or lymph node cells, obtained before transplant. V gene TRBV10-3 combines with J gene TRBJ2-3; TRBD1 aligns across 7 bases. The origin of this receptor is a human donor who was the organ donor for an intestinal transplant. The CDR3 loop reads CAIGARDRTSTDTQYF. The CDR3 DNA is TGTGCCATCGGTGCCCGGGACAGAACTAGCACAGATACGCAGTATTTT.